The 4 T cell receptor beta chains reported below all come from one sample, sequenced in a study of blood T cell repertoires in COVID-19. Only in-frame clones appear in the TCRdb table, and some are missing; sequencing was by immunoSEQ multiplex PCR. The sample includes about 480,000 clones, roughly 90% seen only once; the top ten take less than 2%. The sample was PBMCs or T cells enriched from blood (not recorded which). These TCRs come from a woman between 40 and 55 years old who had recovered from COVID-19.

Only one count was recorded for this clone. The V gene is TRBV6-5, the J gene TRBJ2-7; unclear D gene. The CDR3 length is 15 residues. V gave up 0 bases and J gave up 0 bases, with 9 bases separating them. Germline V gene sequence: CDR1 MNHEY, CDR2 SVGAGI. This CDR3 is CASSYSVMSSYEQYF. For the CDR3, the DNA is TGTGCCAGCAGTTACTCGGTAATGAGCTCCTACGAGCAGTACTTC.

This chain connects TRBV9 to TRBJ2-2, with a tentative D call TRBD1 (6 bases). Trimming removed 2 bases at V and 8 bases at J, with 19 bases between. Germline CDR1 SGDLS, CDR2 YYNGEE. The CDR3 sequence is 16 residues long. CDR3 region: CASSVRDIGGGGELFF. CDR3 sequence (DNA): TGTGCCAGCAGCGTCCGGGACATCGGAGGTGGGGGGGAGCTGTTTTTT.

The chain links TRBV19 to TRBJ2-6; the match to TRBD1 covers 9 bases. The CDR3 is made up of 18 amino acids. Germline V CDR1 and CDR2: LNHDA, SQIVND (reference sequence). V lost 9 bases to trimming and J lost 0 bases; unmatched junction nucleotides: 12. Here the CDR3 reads CASRDRVTPYSGANVLTF. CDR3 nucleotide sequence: TGTGCCAGCAGGGACAGGGTAACCCCCTACTCTGGGGCCAACGTCCTGACTTTC.

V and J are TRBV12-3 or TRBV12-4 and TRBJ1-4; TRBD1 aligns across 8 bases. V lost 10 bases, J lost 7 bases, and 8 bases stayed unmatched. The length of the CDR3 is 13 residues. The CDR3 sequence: CATSGQGSEKLFF. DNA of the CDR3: TGTGCCACCTCAGGACAGGGATCTGAAAAACTGTTTTTT.